The next 23 T cell receptor beta chains were all read from a single sample in a study of blood T cell repertoires in COVID-19. Assay: immunoSEQ multiplex PCR; the TCRdb copy retains only in-frame clones and omits some. This sample has around 290,000 clones, with roughly 90% found just once. Sequencing was done on a sample of PBMCs or T cells enriched from blood (not recorded which). The receptors were sampled from a middle-aged woman who had recovered from COVID-19.

The chain carries TRBV27 and TRBJ2-7, with D possibly being TRBD2 (5 bases). CDR1 and CDR2 from the germline V gene are MNHEY and SMNVEV (reference sequence). The germline V and J ends were trimmed by 6 bases and 6 bases, with 18 bases remaining between them. CDR3 size: 14 residues. CDR3 amino acids: CASRLGLAPGEQYF. The CDR3 DNA is TGTGCCAGCAGGCTAGGCCTAGCCCCAGGCGAGCAGTACTTC.

The V and J genes are TRBV19 and TRBJ1-4; TRBD1 aligns across 9 bases. Trimming at V came to 7 bases and at J to 5 bases, leaving 11 bases not matched to a gene. The CDR3 is 16 amino acids. Germline values: CDR1 LNHDA, CDR2 SQIVND (reference sequence). The CDR3 DNA sequence: TGTGCCAGTACCCCGGGACAGGGAGGGAGGAATGAAAAACTGTTTTTT. Its translation is CASTPGQGGRNEKLFF.

J is TRBJ2-6 and V is TRBV15; the D gene is possibly TRBD1 (5 bases). This CDR3 is 15 amino acids long. CDR1 and CDR2 (germline): LNHNV, YYDKDF (reference sequence). Trimming stripped 5 bases from V and 4 bases from J, with 12 bases between. The CDR3: CATSSQGSGANVLTF. The CDR3 DNA reads TGTGCCACCAGCTCCCAGGGATCCGGGGCCAACGTCCTGACTTTC. The whole variable domain, remainder taken from reference TRBV15 and TRBJ2-6, is DAMVIQNPRYQVTQFGKPVTLSCSQTLNHNVMYWYQQKSSQAPKLLFHYYDKDFNNEADTPDNFQSRRPNTSFCFLDIRSPGLGDTAMYLCATSSQGSGANVLTFGAGSRLTVL.

The chain employs TRBV5-4 and TRBJ2-5, with a weak D call TRBD1 (5 bases). The germline V gene has CDR1 SGHNT and CDR2 YYREEE (reference sequence). The CDR3 has 14 residues. The ends were cut back, 3 bases at V and 1 base at J, with 10 bases in the middle. CDR3 sequence: CASSSGQVQETQYF. The CDR3 DNA reads TGTGCCAGCAGCTCCGGACAAGTCCAAGAGACCCAGTACTTC.

J is TRBJ2-2 and V is TRBV5-4; 11 bases align to TRBD1. CDR3 size: 15 residues. CDR1 and CDR2 from the germline V gene are SGHNT and YYREEE (reference sequence). The V gene end was trimmed by 5 bases and the J gene end by 4 bases; junction bases not matched to a gene: 4. The CDR3 sequence is CASSRTGGVTGELFF. CDR3 DNA sequence: TGTGCCAGCAGTCGGACAGGGGGCGTCACCGGGGAGCTGTTTTTT.

The J gene is TRBJ1-1, the V gene TRBV2, with D perhaps matching TRBD1 (6 bases). The CDR3 totals 13 residues. V was trimmed by 1 base and J by 10 bases, leaving 13 bases between them. Germline CDR1 is SNHLY and CDR2 is FYNNEI. The CDR3 spells CASSEVTGQAAFF. CDR3 bases: TGTGCCAGCAGTGAAGTGACAGGCCAAGCAGCTTTCTTT.

Only one count was recorded for this clone. This chain connects TRBV19 to TRBJ2-4; 8 bases map to TRBD2. The J segment lost 7 bases and the V segment lost 7 bases, leaving 12 bases of the junction unmatched. The CDR3 totals 15 residues. Germline-derived CDR1 and CDR2 are LNHDA and SQIVND (reference sequence). The DNA of the CDR3 is TGTGCCAGTACACGAGATCGGAGCGGGAGTAACATTCAGTACTTC. Its translation is CASTRDRSGSNIQYF. The whole variable domain, filled in from reference TRBV19 and TRBJ2-4, reads DGGITQSPKYLFRKEGQNVTLSCEQNLNHDAMYWYRQDPGQGLRLIYYSQIVNDFQKGDIAEGYSVSREKKESFPLTVTSAQKNPTAFYLCASTRDRSGSNIQYFGAGTRLSVL.

The gene calls are TRBV6-5 and TRBJ1-3; perhaps TRBD1 as D (6 bases). Per the germline V gene, CDR1 is MNHEY and CDR2 is SVGAGI. Trimming left V 6 bases short and J 7 bases short, with 19 bases between. The CDR3 totals 15 residues. In DNA form, the CDR3 reads TGTGCCAGCAGGGGAAACAACAGGGCTTGGAACACCATATATTTT. It is translated as CASRGNNRAWNTIYF.

The V and J genes are TRBV12-3 or TRBV12-4 and TRBJ1-2, with D possibly being TRBD1 (6 bases). The CDR3 has 12 residues. V was pared by 4 bases and J by 4 bases, with 7 bases between. In nucleotides, the CDR3 is TGTGCCAGCAGTTGGGACACCTATGGCTACACCTTC. It codes for CASSWDTYGYTF.

Worth noting for this clone: At one end the junction does not follow the germline gene, possibly because of a read error. The chain links TRBV18 to TRBJ1-4; TRBD1 matches at 7 bases. Germline V lookup: CDR1 KGHSH, CDR2 LQKENI. This CDR3 contains 17 residues. The CDR3 is CTSSPTGAVATNEKLFF. Here the CDR3 DNA reads TGTACCAGCTCACCAACAGGGGCAGTAGCAACTAATGAAAAACTGTTTTTT.

The rearrangement joins TRBV5-1 to TRBJ1-1; 8 positions agree with TRBD1. The V and J ends lost 6 bases and 5 bases, in that order; junction bases with no gene match: 9. The CDR3 contains 14 residues. CDR1 and CDR2 (germline): SGHRS, YFSETQ. CDR3 loop: CASNFGQGGTEAFF. CDR3 coding DNA: TGCGCCAGCAATTTTGGACAGGGAGGGACTGAAGCTTTCTTT. The whole variable domain, remainder taken from reference TRBV5-1 and TRBJ1-1, is KAGVTQTPRYLIKTRGQQVTLSCSPISGHRSVSWYQQTPGQGLQFLFEYFSETQRNKGNFPGRFSGRQFSNSRSEMNVSTLELGDSALYLCASNFGQGGTEAFFGQGTRLTVV.

A single count supports this clone. V is TRBV9 and J is TRBJ2-7, with 8 bases lining up with TRBD1. The CDR3 spans 15 residues. The germline CDR1 and CDR2 sequences are SGDLS and YYNGEE. The J segment lost 3 bases and the V segment lost 3 bases, leaving 8 bases of the junction unmatched. CDR3 in amino acids: CASSADQGANYEQYF. The CDR3 bases are TGTGCCAGCAGCGCAGATCAGGGGGCGAACTACGAGCAGTACTTC.

V gene TRBV5-1 combines with J gene TRBJ2-7, with D possibly being TRBD2 (5 bases). V lost 4 bases and J lost 1, with 15 bases in between. Looked up from germline, CDR1 is SGHRS and CDR2 is YFSETQ. The length of the CDR3 is 15 residues. The CDR3 sequence: CASSPQRRPSYEQYF. CDR3 sequence (DNA): TGCGCCAGCAGCCCCCAGCGGCGTCCTTCCTACGAGCAGTACTTC.

This clone was seen a handful of times. J is TRBJ1-1 and V is TRBV29-1; D remains ambiguous. Trimming shortened V by 3 bases and J by 0 bases, and 5 bases separated the two germline ends. Germline CDR1 is SQVTM and CDR2 is ANQGSEA. The CDR3 is 12 amino acids. The CDR3 DNA reads TGCAGCGTTGATCGAGTGAACACTGAAGCTTTCTTT. The encoded protein is CSVDRVNTEAFF.

Remarks on this clone: Other DNA sequences in this sample translate to the same CDR3. This sequence joins TRBV27 and TRBJ1-1; tentatively, D is TRBD1 (5 bases). The CDR3 is made up of 13 amino acids. The V gene lost 6 bases and the J gene lost 1 base, with 9 bases spanning the gap. CDR1 is MNHEY, CDR2 SMNVEV, per germline (reference sequence). The CDR3 DNA is TGTGCCAGCAGCCTCAGGGAGAACACTGAAGCTTTCTTT. The encoded protein is CASSLRENTEAFF.

This chain links TRBV5-4 with TRBJ1-1, with D perhaps matching TRBD1 (6 bases). V gave up 4 bases and J gave up 1 base, with 11 bases separating them. Germline V gene lookup returns CDR1 SGHNT and CDR2 YYREEE (reference sequence). CDR3 size: 14 residues. Here the CDR3 reads CASSPRGGNTEAFF. CDR3 sequence (DNA): TGTGCCAGCAGCCCGAGGGGGGGGAACACTGAAGCTTTCTTT. Full variable domain (rest looked up from reference TRBV5-4 and TRBJ1-1): ETGVTQSPTHLIKTRGQQVTLRCSSQSGHNTVSWYQQALGQGPQFIFQYYREEENGRGNFPPRFSGLQFPNYSSELNVNALELDDSALYLCASSPRGGNTEAFFGQGTRLTVV.

This clone was picked up a small number of times. The chain links TRBV6-1 to TRBJ2-2; D gene uncertain. Trimming removed 3 bases from V and 5 bases from J, with 10 bases in between. Germline CDR1 and CDR2: MNHNS and SASEGT. The length of the CDR3 is 14 residues. This CDR3 reads CASSEPVLTGELFF. The CDR3 DNA reads TGTGCCAGCAGTGAGCCAGTATTAACCGGGGAGCTGTTTTTT.

The chain links TRBV5-1 to TRBJ2-3; 11 nucleotides align to TRBD2. The CDR3 runs 16 residues. CDR1 is SGHRS and CDR2 is YFSETQ in the germline V gene. V lost 0 bases to trimming and J lost 4 bases; unmatched junction nucleotides: 4. The DNA for the CDR3 is TGCGCCAGCAGCTTGGTGACTAGCGGGACCTCAGATACGCAGTATTTT. Translated: CASSLVTSGTSDTQYF.

The chain links TRBV29-1 to TRBJ1-5, with 8 positions matching TRBD1. V lost 5 bases and J lost 1; bases outside the gene matches: 4. The germline gives CDR1 SQVTM, CDR2 ANQGSEA. The CDR3 runs to 14 residues. In DNA form, the CDR3 reads TGCAGCGTTTTGACAGGGGCCAGCAATCAGCCCCAGCATTTT. It codes for CSVLTGASNQPQHF.

V is TRBV7-3 and J is TRBJ2-1; 11 positions agree with TRBD2. The CDR3 consists of 15 residues. The germline V gene encodes CDR1 SGHTA and CDR2 FQGTGA. Losses at the gene ends were 5 bases for V and 6 bases for J; bases not matched to a gene: 6. The CDR3: CASSLTSGIGNEQFF. The CDR3 DNA reads TGTGCCAGCAGCCTGACTAGCGGGATTGGCAATGAGCAGTTCTTC.

This clone came up once. V usage is TRBV7-2 and J usage is TRBJ1-1; D is uncertain. The CDR3 loop spans 16 amino acids. Germline V lookup: CDR1 SGHTA, CDR2 FQGNSA. Between the trimmed V and J ends, which lost 1 base and 1 base, there was a span of 13 bases. The CDR3 region has the DNA TGTGCCAGCAGCTTAGATGGGCAGCTTTCGAACACTGAAGCTTTCTTT. This sequence encodes CASSLDGQLSNTEAFF. The whole variable domain, filled in from reference TRBV7-2 and TRBJ1-1, reads GAGVSQSPSNKVTEKGKDVELRCDPISGHTALYWYRQSLGQGLEFLIYFQGNSAPDKSGLPSDRFSAERTGGSVSTLTIQRTQQEDSAVYLCASSLDGQLSNTEAFFGQGTRLTVV.

This clone occurred once. The chain uses TRBV5-4 and TRBJ2-5; TRBD2 matches 7 bases. CDR3 size: 14 residues. Germline lookup yields CDR1 SGHNT and CDR2 YYREEE (reference sequence). V lost 9 bases to trimming and J lost 2 bases; unmatched junction nucleotides: 10. In nucleotides, the CDR3 is TGTGCCATATCTAGCGGAACGCATCAAGAGACCCAGTACTTC. This gives the protein CAISSGTHQETQYF.

This chain joins TRBV7-8 and TRBJ1-3, with D possibly matching TRBD1 (5 bases). V lost 4 bases and J lost 1, with 8 bases in between. This CDR3 is 14 amino acids long. The germline V gene encodes CDR1 SGHVS and CDR2 FQNEAQ. CDR3 in amino acids: CASSSGLSGNTIYF. CDR3 nucleotide sequence: TGTGCCAGCAGCTCGGGACTATCTGGAAACACCATATATTTT.